The clone carrying this TCR beta chain was counted many times. Its matching antigen is unknown. These data come from a study of metastatic and nonmetastatic thyroid tumors. Background on the study: Comparative analysis of repertoires was undertaken across blood and tumor or nodule tissue obtained from malignant and benign thyroid patients.

CDR1 is SGHRS, CDR2 YFSETQ, per germline. V lost 2 bases, J lost 2 bases, and 8 bases lay in between. The CDR3 sequence is 14 residues long. TCRdb reassembled clones from the PCR reads with MiXCR. The data hold roughly 13,000 clones, with approximately 32% observed a single time. Not a single patient had been given any form of treatment at any point before undergoing thyroid surgery. Study outcomes and limitations: It was reported that TCR beta diversity was significantly higher in malignant thyroid tumors than benign nodules, in blood and tumor.

The chain has TRBV5-1 and TRBJ1-5; D not resolved. This TCR was sampled from a female donor with papillary thyroid cancer or a benign thyroid nodule (not recorded which). Some clones in this sample may be carry-over from other donors' samples. Sequencing used tumor tissue. CDR3 protein: CASSLSGGNQPQHF. DNA of the CDR3: TGCGCCAGCAGCTTATCAGGAGGCAATCAGCCCCAGCATTTT.